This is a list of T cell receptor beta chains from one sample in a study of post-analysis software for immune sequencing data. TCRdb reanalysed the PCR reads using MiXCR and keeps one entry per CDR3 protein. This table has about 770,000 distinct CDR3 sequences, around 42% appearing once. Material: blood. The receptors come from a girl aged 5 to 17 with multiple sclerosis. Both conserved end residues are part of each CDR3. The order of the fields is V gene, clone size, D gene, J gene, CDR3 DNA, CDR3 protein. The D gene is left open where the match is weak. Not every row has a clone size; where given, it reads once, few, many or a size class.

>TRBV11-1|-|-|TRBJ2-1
TGTGCCAGCAGCTCAACTGGGCCAACAGGGAGGAATGAGCAGTTCTTC
CASSSTGPTGRNEQFF
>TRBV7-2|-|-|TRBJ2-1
TGTGCCAGCAGGTTACAGGTAGGCACTGAGCAGTTCTTC
CASRLQVGTEQFF
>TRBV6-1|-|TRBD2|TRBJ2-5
TGTGCCAGCAGTGAAAAGCTAGCGGGGAAAAGCCAAGAGACCCAGTACTTC
CASSEKLAGKSQETQYF
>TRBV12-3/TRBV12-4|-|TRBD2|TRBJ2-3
TGTGCCAGCAGCCCCCGGACTAGCGCGACCACAGATACGCAGTATTTT
CASSPRTSATTDTQYF
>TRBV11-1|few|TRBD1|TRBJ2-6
TGTGCCAGCAGCTTAAGGGGTCCCACAGGACAGGTCCTCTCTGGGGCCAACGTCCTGACTTTC
CASSLRGPTGQVLSGANVLTF
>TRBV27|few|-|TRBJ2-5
TGTGCCAGCAGGGGGAATGGAGCGGGGACCCAGTACTTC
CASRGNGAGTQYF
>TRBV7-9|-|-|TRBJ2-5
TGTGCCAGCAGCTTATTGGGCGGTAGGCTAGTCCAAGAGACCCAGTACTTC
CASSLLGGRLVQETQYF
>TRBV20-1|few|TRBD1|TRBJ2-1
TGCAGTGCTAGCGGACAGGGTAGGGCTCGGTCGTACAATGAGCAGTTCTTC
CSASGQGRARSYNEQFF
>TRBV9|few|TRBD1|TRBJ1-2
TGTGCCAGCAGCGGAACAGGGGGCGCAGGAAACTATGGCTACACCTTC
CASSGTGGAGNYGYTF
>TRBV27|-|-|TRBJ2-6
TGTGCCAGCAGTGGGGGGGGGCCTGGGGCCAACGTCCTGACTTTC
CASSGGGPGANVLTF
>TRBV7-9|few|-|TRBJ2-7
TGTGCCAGCAGCTTCCTGGCGGGCCATAGGGGCGAGCAGTACTTC
CASSFLAGHRGEQYF